The entry below describes one T cell receptor beta chain. This CDR3 contains 15 residues. Germline V gene sequence: CDR1 KGHSH, CDR2 LQKENI. Trimming took 2 bases from V and 8 from J; bases not matched to a gene: 4. Seattle cases were enrolled at active infection and followed longitudinally. The data originate from a study of blood T cell repertoires in COVID-19. Study as a whole: From the United States, Italy and Spain came samples of acute and convalescent COVID-19. Nucleic acid was either cDNA or gDNA, and it came from T cells, B-cell-depleted T cells, or PBMCs.

Original data processing: Estimation of nucleated cell counts relied on the amplification of reference gene primers. Repertoires were generated with immunoSEQ multiplex PCR, while TCRdb's copy carries only in-frame clones and drops some. The DNA was the basis for D and trimming; V, J and clone size are from that table. Among 400,000 or so clones, approximately 91% were seen once, and the ten largest hold less than 2%. Sequencing was carried out using peripheral blood. The sequence derives from a woman between 35 and 50 years old with COVID-19, enrolled during active disease. This chain links TRBV18 with TRBJ2-1, with 12 bases matching TRBD2. The CDR3 protein is CASSPGLAGPDEQFF. CDR3 bases: TGTGCCAGCTCACCAGGACTAGCGGGACCCGATGAGCAGTTCTTC.